This is a list of T cell receptor beta chains from one sample in a study of blood T cell repertoires in COVID-19. Assay: immunoSEQ multiplex PCR; the TCRdb copy retains only in-frame clones and omits some. The data contain roughly 70,000 clones, around 89% of them seen just once; the ten biggest clones take up 6% to 7%. The specimen was peripheral blood. The receptors come from a woman between 65 and 79 years old with acute or convalescent COVID-19. Each CDR3 is given with its conserved first and last residue. The D gene is left open where the match is weak. The size field is filled for only some rows; it gives once, few, many or a size class.

d_gene	abundance	v_gene	j_gene	CDR3aa	CDR3nt
NA	NA	TRBV4-3	TRBJ1-5	CASSPDRSEPQHF	TGCGCCAGCAGCCCCGACAGGTCAGAGCCCCAGCATTTT
NA	NA	TRBV5-4	TRBJ2-5	CASSSLGLRGETQYF	TGTGCCAGCAGCTCATTGGGACTGAGGGGAGAGACCCAGTACTTC
TRBD2	NA	TRBV2	TRBJ2-3	CASSPSGSTDTQYF	TGTGCCAGCAGCCCTAGCGGGAGCACAGATACGCAGTATTTT
TRBD2	NA	TRBV5-6	TRBJ2-7	CASSWGVAGEGSYEQYF	TGTGCCAGCAGCTGGGGGGTAGCGGGAGAGGGCTCCTACGAGCAGTACTTC
TRBD1	once	TRBV11-1	TRBJ2-7	CASSGYRGEPEQYF	TGTGCCAGCAGCGGATACAGGGGCGAGCCTGAGCAGTACTTC
TRBD2	NA	TRBV6-4	TRBJ2-2	CASSDRAGETGELFF	TGTGCCAGCAGTGACAGGGCGGGAGAAACCGGGGAGCTGTTTTTT
NA	once	TRBV28	TRBJ1-1	CASSLIRHPEAFF	TGTGCCAGCAGTTTAATCAGACACCCTGAAGCTTTCTTT
NA	NA	TRBV10-3	TRBJ1-2	CAISDGTDYGYTF	TGTGCCATCAGTGACGGCACAGACTATGGCTACACCTTC
TRBD1	NA	TRBV4-1	TRBJ1-2	CASSLDRGRSYGYTF	TGCGCCAGCAGCCTTGACAGGGGGCGAAGTTATGGCTACACCTTC
TRBD1	NA	TRBV7-9	TRBJ1-6	CASSLSLDRARSPLHF	TGTGCCAGCAGCCTCTCACTCGACAGGGCGCGATCACCCCTCCACTTT
NA	NA	TRBV24-1	TRBJ1-2	CATSDRQSGYTF	TGTGCCACCAGTGATAGACAGAGTGGCTACACCTTC
NA	NA	TRBV3-1/TRBV3-2	TRBJ1-5	CASSQGGNQPQHF	TGTGCCAGCAGCCAAGGAGGCAATCAGCCCCAGCATTTT
NA	NA	TRBV6-1	TRBJ1-5	CASSELQPQHF	TGTGCCAGCAGTGAATTACAGCCCCAGCATTTT
NA	few	TRBV4-1	TRBJ1-4	CASSPTLARTVAREKLFF	TGCGCCAGCAGCCCAACGCTCGCTCGGACGGTAGCGCGTGAAAAACTGTTTTTT
TRBD1	NA	TRBV12-5	TRBJ2-4	CASGSETGSTIQYF	TGTGCTAGTGGTTCCGAGACAGGGTCTACCATTCAGTACTTC
NA	NA	TRBV5-1	TRBJ1-1	CASRAGTSNTEAFF	TGCGCCAGCAGGGCCGGGACATCGAACACTGAAGCTTTCTTT
TRBD1	few	TRBV15	TRBJ1-2	CATSNRQGAGYTF	TGTGCCACCAGTAACAGACAGGGGGCAGGCTACACCTTC
NA	NA	TRBV7-3	TRBJ1-5	CASSLAAGEPQHF	TGTGCCAGCAGCCTTGCGGCCGGGGAGCCCCAGCATTTT
NA	NA	TRBV28	TRBJ2-7	CASSFRPGGLTYEQYF	TGTGCCAGCAGTTTCCGGCCGGGCGGGCTGACCTACGAGCAGTACTTC